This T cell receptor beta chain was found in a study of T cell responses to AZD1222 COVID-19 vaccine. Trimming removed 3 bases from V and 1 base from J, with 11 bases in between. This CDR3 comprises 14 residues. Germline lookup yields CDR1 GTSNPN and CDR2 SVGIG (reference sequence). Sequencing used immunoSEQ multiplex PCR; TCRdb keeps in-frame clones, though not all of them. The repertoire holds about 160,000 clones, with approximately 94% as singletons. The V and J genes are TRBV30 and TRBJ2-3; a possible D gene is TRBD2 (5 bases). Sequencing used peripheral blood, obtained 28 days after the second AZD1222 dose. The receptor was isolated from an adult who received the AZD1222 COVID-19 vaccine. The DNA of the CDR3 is TGTGCCTGGAGCAAAAACGGGGGCACAGATACGCAGTATTTT. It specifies CAWSKNGGTDTQYF.